What follows describes a single T cell receptor beta chain. Other DNA sequences from this sample encode an identical CDR3 as well. These data are taken from a study of control samples from healthy donors and cancer patients. Profiled with immunoSEQ multiplex PCR; TCRdb holds only in-frame clones, not every one. Counted here are some 120,000 clones, 90% to 95% occurring once; the ten biggest clones make up over 1.5%. The CDR3 consists of 12 residues. Germline V gene sequence: CDR1 KGHSH, CDR2 LQKENI. The V and J ends lost 6 bases and 4 bases respectively, with 9 bases between them. This receptor was taken from a man aged 45-65 years with head and neck cancer. The sample consisted of PBMCs. This sequence joins TRBV18 and TRBJ1-1; the D is unclear. This CDR3 reads CASSPRSTEAFF. The CDR3 coding sequence is TGTGCCAGCTCCCCCAGGAGCACTGAAGCTTTCTTT.